This T cell receptor beta chain emerged from a study of regulatory T cells in long-lasting Graves disease. Turning to the study itself: For a period under 3 months, newly diagnosed Graves' patients had taken antithyroid drugs.

Construction of TCR beta libraries relied on iRepertoire HTBI primers and on Arm-PCR targeting CDR3 regions. MiXCR, run by TCRdb on the multiplex PCR reads, gives a single entry per CDR3 protein. Among about 560,000 distinct CDR3 sequences, 15% to 20% were seen once, and the ten largest hold about 11%. Regarding this clonotype: Its antigen is undetermined.

Time point meaning: newly diagnosed GD, antithyroid drugs for less than 3 months. The TCR library was prepared using RNA isolated from PBMCs. Germline V gene data show CDR1 as DFQATT and CDR2 as SNEGSKA (reference sequence). The CDR3 spans 14 residues. V shed 5 bases and J 2 bases; nucleotides not matched to a gene: 5. Study-wide points: The study found TRBV28, TRBJ1-2 and TRBJ2-5 favored in persistent disease.

These data also formed part of another study, on T cells in Graves' hyperthyroidism and ophthalmopathy.

The chain couples TRBV20-1 to TRBJ2-1; 8 positions match TRBD1. This sequence originates from a man aged 18 to 35 with Graves disease. The material sequenced was peripheral blood mononuclear cells (PBMCs), taken at new diagnosis, from a patient treated with antithyroid drugs. The CDR3 DNA reads TGCAGTGCTTTCCGGGACAGGACCTACAATGAGCAGTTCTTC. Translated: CSAFRDRTYNEQFF.